This TCR beta chain was found in a study of blood T cell repertoires in COVID-19. Study-level background: The cDNA or gDNA used as material had been derived from T cells, B-cell-depleted T cells, or PBMCs.

Per the authors' pipeline: Estimated nucleated cell counts came from reference gene primer amplification. Profiled with immunoSEQ multiplex PCR; TCRdb holds only in-frame clones, not every one. D and trimming were read from the DNA, whereas the V and J calls and clone size are those reported in that table. The top ten clones hold roughly 15% of a sample with about 150,000 clones, more than 75% of them seen once. Germline V gene sequence: CDR1 SQVTM, CDR2 ANQGSEA. The CDR3 length is 14 residues. Trimming cost V 8 bases and J 2 bases; bases outside gene matches: 9. This clone was seen only a few times. Sequenced sample: peripheral blood. This receptor was identified in a human donor with acute or convalescent COVID-19. The donor label of this sample is uncertain. The V gene is TRBV29-1, the J gene TRBJ1-2; 9 bases are shared with TRBD1. This CDR3 is CSLEGTGSNYGYTF. The CDR3, as DNA: TGCAGCTTAGAAGGGACAGGGAGCAACTATGGCTACACCTTC.